Below, 10 T cell receptor beta chains from the same sample are listed, as sequenced in a study of cytomegalovirus exposure and HLA in healthy donors. The PCR had 60 Vbeta and 13 Jbeta primers. Using immunoSEQ multiplex PCR, the repertoire was profiled, and TCRdb retains in-frame clones only, with some absent. This sample's clone table lists about 200,000 clones. The specimen sequenced was PBMCs. These receptors originate from a woman in her thirties in good health and CMV-seropositive.

The V gene is TRBV16, the J gene TRBJ2-1; TRBD2 is a possible D gene (5 bases). Per germline, CDR1 KGHSY and CDR2 FQNENV. V lost 0 bases, J lost 0 bases, and 15 bases lay in between. This CDR3 is 18 amino acids long. The CDR3 nucleotides are TGTGCCAGCAGCCAATCGAGGCTAGCCGAGAGCTCCTACAATGAGCAGTTCTTC. It encodes CASSQSRLAESSYNEQFF.

The genes are TRBV11-2 and TRBJ1-2; unclear D gene. The CDR3 is made up of 16 amino acids. Between the trimmed V and J ends, which lost 1 base and 0 bases, there was a span of 12 bases. Germline lookup yields CDR1 SGHAT and CDR2 FQNNGV. CDR3 DNA sequence: TGTGCCAGCAGCTTAGGAGGGTTAGACGCTAACTATGGCTACACCTTC. It is translated as CASSLGGLDANYGYTF.

This rearrangement joins TRBV5-4 to TRBJ2-1, with 12 bases lining up with TRBD2. Germline values: CDR1 SGHNT, CDR2 YYREEE (reference sequence). The CDR3 is made up of 15 amino acids. V shed 5 bases and J 3 bases; nucleotides not matched to a gene: 3. DNA for the CDR3: TGTGCCAGCAGATTGACTAGCGGGAGCTACAATGAGCAGTTCTTC. Amino acid sequence: CASRLTSGSYNEQFF.

The chain joins TRBV29-1 to TRBJ1-2; 7 nucleotides match TRBD1. The germline gives CDR1 SQVTM, CDR2 ANQGSEA. The CDR3 has 15 amino acids. V dropped 7 bases and J dropped 2; count of bases not matched to a gene: 13. This chain's CDR3 is CSAYRTGTDNYGYTF. In DNA, the CDR3 is TGCAGCGCCTACAGGACCGGGACAGACAACTATGGCTACACCTTC.

The J gene is TRBJ2-1, the V gene TRBV7-2, with 11 bases lining up with TRBD2. V trimming: 5 bases; J trimming: 7 bases; junction bases outside the gene matches: 10. CDR1 is SGHTA, CDR2 FQGNSA, per germline. CDR3 length equals 16 residues. CDR3 residues: CASSRISGGAGNEQFF. For the CDR3, the DNA is TGTGCCAGCAGCAGAATTAGCGGGGGGGCGGGGAATGAGCAGTTCTTC.

V and J are TRBV5-4 and TRBJ1-6; D is unresolved. The CDR3 sequence is 15 residues long. V shed 0 bases and J shed 6 bases, with 10 bases lying between them. Germline V gene data show CDR1 as SGHNT and CDR2 as YYREEE (reference sequence). CDR3 protein: CASSLDQESNSPLHF. The DNA of the CDR3 is TGTGCCAGCAGCTTGGACCAAGAGAGTAATTCACCCCTCCACTTT.

The chain links TRBV25-1 to TRBJ1-2; no clear D gene. The CDR3 sequence is 13 residues long. V dropped 8 bases and J dropped 4 bases, with 14 bases sitting between them. In germline, CDR1 is MGHDK, CDR2 SYGVNS. In nucleotides, the CDR3 is TGTGCCAGCCAAGCCGGGTCTTCCTATGGCTACACCTTC. Protein sequence: CASQAGSSYGYTF.

The chain joins TRBV5-3 to TRBJ1-1; TRBD1 is a possible D gene (6 bases). TRBV5-3 is an open reading frame, and its role is uncertain. The CDR3 runs 15 residues. V shed 0 bases and J shed 6 bases, with 15 bases lying between them. The CDR3 DNA follows: TGTGCCAGAAGCTTGGCTGGCAGGGGAAGTGCTGAAGCTTTCTTT. This translates into CARSLAGRGSAEAFF.

The CDR3 sequence: CASSFDGNQPQHF. The DNA for the CDR3 is TGTGCCAGCTCATTCGACGGGAATCAGCCCCAGCATTTT. This chain uses TRBV18 with TRBJ1-5; D is unclear. CDR3 length: 13 amino acids. From germline, CDR1 is KGHSH and CDR2 LQKENI. V lost 5 bases and J 4 bases, leaving 9 bases between the germline ends.

As to this clone: The same CDR3 also results from other DNA sequences found in this sample. The chain carries TRBV7-9 and TRBJ1-1; TRBD1 is a possible D gene (5 bases). Trimming removed 5 bases at V and 3 bases at J, with 13 bases between. Germline-derived CDR1 and CDR2 are SEHNR and FQNEAQ (reference sequence). CDR3 length: 14 amino acids. This CDR3 reads CASSLPGGDTEAFF. CDR3 bases: TGTGCCAGCAGCCTTCCCGGGGGGGACACTGAAGCTTTCTTT.